This TCR beta chain was retrieved from a study of cytomegalovirus exposure and HLA in healthy donors. Study conclusions and caveats: Altogether, some 160 TCR beta chains were recorded as cytomegalovirus-associated. The analysis excluded some indistinguishable V segments, including TRBV6-2 and TRBV6-3. About 87% or about 30% of the time was how often most TCR beta V segments were productive, according to an earlier analysis.

Per the germline V gene, CDR1 is SEHNR and CDR2 is FQNEAQ (reference sequence). Trimming stripped 1 base from V and 2 bases from J, with 14 bases between. This CDR3 contains 16 residues. In the PCR, 60 Vbeta and 13 Jbeta primers were used. TCRdb's copy holds only in-frame clones and misses some; the assay was immunoSEQ multiplex PCR. The sample's table shows some 39,000 clones. On this clone: Its target is not known.

The rearrangement uses TRBV7-9 and TRBJ1-2; tentatively, D is TRBD1 (5 bases). Sequenced: PBMCs. The sequence derives from a man aged 25 to 40 in good health and CMV-seronegative. The CDR3 DNA sequence: TGTGCCAGCAGCTTAGGGCAGGGAAACGGGAACTATGGCTACACCTTC. This codes for CASSLGQGNGNYGYTF.